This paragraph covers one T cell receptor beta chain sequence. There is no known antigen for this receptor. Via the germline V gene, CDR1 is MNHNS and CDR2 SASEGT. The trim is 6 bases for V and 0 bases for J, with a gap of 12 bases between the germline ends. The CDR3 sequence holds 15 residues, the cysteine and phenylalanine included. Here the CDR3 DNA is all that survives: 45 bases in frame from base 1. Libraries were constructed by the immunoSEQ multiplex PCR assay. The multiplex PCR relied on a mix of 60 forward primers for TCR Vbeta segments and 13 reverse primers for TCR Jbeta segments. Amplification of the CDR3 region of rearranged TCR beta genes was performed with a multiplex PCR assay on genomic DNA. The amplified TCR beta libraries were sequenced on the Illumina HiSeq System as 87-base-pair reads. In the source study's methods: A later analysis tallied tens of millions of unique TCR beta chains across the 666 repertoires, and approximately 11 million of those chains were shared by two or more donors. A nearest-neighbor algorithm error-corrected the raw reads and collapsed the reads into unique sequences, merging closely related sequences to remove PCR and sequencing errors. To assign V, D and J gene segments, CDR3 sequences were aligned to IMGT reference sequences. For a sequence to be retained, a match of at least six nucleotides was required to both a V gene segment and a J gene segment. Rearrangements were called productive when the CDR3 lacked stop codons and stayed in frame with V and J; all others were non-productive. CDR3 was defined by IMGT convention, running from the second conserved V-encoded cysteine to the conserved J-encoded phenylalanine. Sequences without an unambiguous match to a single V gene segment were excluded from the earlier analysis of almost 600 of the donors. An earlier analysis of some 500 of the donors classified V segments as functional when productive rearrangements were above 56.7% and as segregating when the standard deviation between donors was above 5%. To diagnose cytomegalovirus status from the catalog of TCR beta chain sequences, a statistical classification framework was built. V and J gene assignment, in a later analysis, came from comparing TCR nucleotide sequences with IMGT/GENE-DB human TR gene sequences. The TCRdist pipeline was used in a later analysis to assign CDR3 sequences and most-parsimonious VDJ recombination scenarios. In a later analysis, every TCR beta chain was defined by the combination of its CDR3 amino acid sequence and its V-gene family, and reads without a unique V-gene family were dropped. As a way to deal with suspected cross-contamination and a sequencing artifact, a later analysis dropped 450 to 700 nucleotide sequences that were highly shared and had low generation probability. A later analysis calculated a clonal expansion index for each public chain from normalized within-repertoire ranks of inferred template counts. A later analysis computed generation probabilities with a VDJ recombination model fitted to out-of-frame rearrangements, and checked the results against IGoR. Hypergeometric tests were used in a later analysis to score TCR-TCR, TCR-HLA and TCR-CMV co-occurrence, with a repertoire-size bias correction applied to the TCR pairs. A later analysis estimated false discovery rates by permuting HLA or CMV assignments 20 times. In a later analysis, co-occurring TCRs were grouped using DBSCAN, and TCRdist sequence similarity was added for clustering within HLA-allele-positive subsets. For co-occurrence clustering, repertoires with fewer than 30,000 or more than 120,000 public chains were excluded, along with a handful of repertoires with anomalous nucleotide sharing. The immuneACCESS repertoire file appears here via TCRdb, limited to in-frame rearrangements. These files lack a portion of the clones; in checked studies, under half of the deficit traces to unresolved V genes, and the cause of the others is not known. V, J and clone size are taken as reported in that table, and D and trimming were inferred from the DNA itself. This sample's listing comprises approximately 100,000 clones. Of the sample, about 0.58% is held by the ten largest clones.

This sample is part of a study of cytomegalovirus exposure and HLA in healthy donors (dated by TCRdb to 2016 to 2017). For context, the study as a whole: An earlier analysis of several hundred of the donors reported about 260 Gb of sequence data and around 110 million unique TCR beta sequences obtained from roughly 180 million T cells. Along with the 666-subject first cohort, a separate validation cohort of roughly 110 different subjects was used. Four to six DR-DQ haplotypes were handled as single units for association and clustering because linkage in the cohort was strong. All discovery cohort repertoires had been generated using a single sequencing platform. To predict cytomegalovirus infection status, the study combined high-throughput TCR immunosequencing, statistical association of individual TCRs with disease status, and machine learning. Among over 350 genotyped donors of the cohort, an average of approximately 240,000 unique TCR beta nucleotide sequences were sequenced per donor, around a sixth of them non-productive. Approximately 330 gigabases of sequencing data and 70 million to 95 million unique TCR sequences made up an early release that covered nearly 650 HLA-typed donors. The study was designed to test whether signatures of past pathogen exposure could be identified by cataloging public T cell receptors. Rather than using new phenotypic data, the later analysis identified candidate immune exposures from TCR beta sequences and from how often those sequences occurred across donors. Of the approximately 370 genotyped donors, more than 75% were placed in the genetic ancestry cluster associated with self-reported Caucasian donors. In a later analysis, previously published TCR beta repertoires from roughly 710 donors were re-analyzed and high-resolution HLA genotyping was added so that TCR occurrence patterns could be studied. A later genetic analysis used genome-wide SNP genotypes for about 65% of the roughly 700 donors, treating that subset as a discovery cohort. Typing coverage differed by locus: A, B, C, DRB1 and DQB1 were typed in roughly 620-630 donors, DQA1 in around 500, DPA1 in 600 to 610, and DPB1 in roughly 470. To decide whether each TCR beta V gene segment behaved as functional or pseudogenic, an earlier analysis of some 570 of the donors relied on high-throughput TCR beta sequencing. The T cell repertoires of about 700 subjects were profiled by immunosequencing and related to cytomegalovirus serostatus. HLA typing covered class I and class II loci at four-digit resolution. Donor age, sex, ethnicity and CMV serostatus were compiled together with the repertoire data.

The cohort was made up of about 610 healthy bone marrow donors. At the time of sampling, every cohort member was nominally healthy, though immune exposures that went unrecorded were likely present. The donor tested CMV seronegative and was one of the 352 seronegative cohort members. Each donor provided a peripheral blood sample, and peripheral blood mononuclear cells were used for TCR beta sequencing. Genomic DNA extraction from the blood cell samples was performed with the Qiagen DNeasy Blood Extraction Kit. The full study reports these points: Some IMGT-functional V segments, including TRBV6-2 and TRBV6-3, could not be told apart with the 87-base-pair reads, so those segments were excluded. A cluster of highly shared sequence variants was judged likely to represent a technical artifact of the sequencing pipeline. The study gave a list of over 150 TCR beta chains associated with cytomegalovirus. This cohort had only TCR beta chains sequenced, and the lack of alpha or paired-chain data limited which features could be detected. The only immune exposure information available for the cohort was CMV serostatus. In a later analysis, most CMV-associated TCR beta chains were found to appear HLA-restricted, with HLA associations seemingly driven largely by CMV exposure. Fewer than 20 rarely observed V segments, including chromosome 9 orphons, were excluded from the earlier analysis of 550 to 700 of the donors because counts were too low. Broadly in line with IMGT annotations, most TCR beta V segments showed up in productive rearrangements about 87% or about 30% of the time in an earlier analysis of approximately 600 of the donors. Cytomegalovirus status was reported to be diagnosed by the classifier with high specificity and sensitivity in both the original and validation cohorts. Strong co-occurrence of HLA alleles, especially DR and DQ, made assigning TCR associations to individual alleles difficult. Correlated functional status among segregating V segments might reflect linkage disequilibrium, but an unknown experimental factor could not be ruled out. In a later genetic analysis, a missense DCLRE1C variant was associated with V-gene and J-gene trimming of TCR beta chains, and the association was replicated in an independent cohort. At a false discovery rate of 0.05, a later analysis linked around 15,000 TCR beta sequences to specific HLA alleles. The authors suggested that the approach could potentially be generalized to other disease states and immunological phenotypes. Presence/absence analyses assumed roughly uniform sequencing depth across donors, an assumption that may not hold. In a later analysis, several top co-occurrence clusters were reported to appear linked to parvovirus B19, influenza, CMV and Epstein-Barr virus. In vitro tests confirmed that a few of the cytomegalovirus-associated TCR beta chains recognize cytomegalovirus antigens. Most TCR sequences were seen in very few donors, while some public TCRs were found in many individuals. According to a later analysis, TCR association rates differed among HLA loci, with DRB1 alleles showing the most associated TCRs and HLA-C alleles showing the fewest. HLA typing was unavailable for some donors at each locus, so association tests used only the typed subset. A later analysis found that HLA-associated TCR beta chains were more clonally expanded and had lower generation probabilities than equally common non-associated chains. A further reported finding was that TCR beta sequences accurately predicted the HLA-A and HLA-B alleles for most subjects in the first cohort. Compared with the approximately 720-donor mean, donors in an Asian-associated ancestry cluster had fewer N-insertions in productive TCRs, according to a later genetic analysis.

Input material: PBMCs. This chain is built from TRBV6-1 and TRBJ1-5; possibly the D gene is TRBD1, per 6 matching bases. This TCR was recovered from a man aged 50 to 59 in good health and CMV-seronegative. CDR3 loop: CASSKGDYSNQPQHF. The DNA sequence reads TGTGCCAGCAGCAAGGGGGACTATAGCAATCAGCCCCAGCATTTT.